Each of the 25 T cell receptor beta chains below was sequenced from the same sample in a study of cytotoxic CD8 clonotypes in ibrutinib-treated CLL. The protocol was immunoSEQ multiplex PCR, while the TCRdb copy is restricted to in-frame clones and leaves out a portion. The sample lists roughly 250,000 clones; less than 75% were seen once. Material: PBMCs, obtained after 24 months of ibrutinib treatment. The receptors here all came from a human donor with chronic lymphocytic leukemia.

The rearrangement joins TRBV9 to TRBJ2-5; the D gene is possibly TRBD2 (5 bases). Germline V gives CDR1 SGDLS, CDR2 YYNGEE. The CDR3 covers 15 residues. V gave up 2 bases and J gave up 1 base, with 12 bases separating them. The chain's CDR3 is CASSVDPGTQETQYF. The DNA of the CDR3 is TGTGCCAGCAGCGTGGACCCGGGAACCCAAGAGACCCAGTACTTC.

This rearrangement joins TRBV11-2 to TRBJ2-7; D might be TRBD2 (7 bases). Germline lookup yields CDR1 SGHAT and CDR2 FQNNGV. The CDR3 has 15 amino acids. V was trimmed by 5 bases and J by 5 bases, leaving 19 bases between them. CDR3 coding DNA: TGTGCCAGCAGCCTGGGGGCGGGAGCTTCCCACGAGCAGTACTTC. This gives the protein CASSLGAGASHEQYF.

CDR3 sequence reads: CSVTGDTYEQYF. CDR3 bases: TGCAGCGTCACAGGGGACACCTACGAGCAGTACTTC. The J gene is TRBJ2-7, the V gene TRBV29-1, with 7 bases identical to TRBD1. The germline gives CDR1 SQVTM, CDR2 ANQGSEA. Unmatched junction bases numbered 4, after V lost 6 bases and J lost 2 bases. The CDR3 runs 12 residues.

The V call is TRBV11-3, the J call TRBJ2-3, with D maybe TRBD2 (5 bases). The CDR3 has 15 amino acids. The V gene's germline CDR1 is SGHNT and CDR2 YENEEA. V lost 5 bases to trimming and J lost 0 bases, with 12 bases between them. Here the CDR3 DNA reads TGTGCCAGCAGCCTAACCCCGGGGAGCACAGATACGCAGTATTTT. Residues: CASSLTPGSTDTQYF.

The CDR3 reads CASSLRSGTDGKTPYGYTF. The CDR3 DNA reads as TGTGCCAGCAGCTTGAGGTCGGGAACGGACGGAAAGACGCCCTATGGCTACACCTTC. V and J are TRBV5-6 and TRBJ1-2; no definite D call. The length of the CDR3 is 19 residues. The germline CDR1 and CDR2 sequences are SGHDT and YYEEEE. Trimming cost V 1 base and J 4 bases, with 26 bases left between them.

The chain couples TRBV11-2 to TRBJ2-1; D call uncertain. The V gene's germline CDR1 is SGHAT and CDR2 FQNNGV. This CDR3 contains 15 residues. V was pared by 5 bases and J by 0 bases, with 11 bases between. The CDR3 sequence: CASSRPAPSYNEQFF. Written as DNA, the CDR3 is TGTGCCAGCAGCCGACCAGCGCCCTCCTACAATGAGCAGTTCTTC.

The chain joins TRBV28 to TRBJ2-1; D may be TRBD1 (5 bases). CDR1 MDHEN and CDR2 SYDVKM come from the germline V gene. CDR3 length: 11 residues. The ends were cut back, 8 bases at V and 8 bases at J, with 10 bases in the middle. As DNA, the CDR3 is TGTGCCAGCGGTGTAGGGGATGAGCAGTTCTTC. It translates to CASGVGDEQFF.

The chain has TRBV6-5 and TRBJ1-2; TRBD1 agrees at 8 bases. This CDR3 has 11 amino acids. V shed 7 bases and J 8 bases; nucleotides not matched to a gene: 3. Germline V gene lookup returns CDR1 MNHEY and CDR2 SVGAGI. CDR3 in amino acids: CASTRGQGYTF. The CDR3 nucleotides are TGTGCCAGCACCAGGGGGCAAGGCTACACCTTC.

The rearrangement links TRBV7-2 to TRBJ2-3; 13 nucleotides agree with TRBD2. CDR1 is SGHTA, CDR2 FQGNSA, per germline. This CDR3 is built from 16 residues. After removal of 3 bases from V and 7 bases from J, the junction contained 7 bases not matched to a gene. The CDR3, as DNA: TGTGCCAGCAGCTTTCATGGGACTAGCGGGATGAATACGCAGTATTTT. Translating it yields CASSFHGTSGMNTQYF. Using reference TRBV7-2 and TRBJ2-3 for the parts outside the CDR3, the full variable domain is GAGVSQSPSNKVTEKGKDVELRCDPISGHTALYWYRQSLGQGLEFLIYFQGNSAPDKSGLPSDRFSAERTGGSVSTLTIQRTQQEDSAVYLCASSFHGTSGMNTQYFGPGTRLTVL.

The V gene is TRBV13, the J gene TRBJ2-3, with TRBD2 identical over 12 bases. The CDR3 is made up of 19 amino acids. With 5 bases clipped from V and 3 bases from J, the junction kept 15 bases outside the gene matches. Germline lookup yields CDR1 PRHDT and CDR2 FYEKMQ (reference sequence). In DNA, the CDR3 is TGTGCCAGCAGCACAACTACAGGACCTAGCGGGAGGGGTACAGATACGCAGTATTTT. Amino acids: CASSTTTGPSGRGTDTQYF.

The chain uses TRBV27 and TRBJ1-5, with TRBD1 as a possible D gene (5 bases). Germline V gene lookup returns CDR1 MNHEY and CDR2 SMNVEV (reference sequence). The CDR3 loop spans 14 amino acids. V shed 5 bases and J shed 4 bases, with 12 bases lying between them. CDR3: CASSPGEGNQPQHF. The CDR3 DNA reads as TGTGCCAGCAGTCCCGGTGAGGGGAATCAGCCCCAGCATTTT.

CDR3 nucleotides: TGCGCCAGCAGCCAAGACGTAACTTATACCTACGAGCAGTACTTC. This codes for CASSQDVTYTYEQYF. The rearrangement joins TRBV4-1 to TRBJ2-7; D is undetermined. Trimming took off 0 bases at V and 2 bases at J, with 11 bases between the two ends. The CDR3 is made up of 15 amino acids. Germline V gene sequence: CDR1 MGHRA, CDR2 YSYEKL.

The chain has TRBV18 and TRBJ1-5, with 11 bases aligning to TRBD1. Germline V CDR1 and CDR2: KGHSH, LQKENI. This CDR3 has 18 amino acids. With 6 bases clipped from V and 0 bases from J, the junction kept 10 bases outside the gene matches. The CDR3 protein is CASSLGGTGGSSNQPQHF. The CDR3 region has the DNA TGTGCCAGCTCCCTAGGAGGGACAGGGGGGAGTAGCAATCAGCCCCAGCATTTT.

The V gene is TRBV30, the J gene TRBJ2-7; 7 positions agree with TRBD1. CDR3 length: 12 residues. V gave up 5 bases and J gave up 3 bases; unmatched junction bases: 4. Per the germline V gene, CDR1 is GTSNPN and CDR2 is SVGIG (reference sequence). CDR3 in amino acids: CAWEGAGYEQYF. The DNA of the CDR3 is TGTGCCTGGGAGGGGGCGGGCTACGAGCAGTACTTC.

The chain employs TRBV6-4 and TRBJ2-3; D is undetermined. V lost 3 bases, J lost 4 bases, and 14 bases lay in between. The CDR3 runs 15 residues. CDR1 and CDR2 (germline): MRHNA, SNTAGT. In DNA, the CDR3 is TGTGCCAGCAGTGAGTTGGGTAATGCGGCAGATACGCAGTATTTT. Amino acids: CASSELGNAADTQYF.

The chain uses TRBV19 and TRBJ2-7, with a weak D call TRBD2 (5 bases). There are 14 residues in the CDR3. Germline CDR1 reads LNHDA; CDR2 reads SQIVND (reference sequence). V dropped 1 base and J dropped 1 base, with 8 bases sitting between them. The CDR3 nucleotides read TGTGCCAGTAGTATAGTTGGAGGTTCCTACGAGCAGTACTTC. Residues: CASSIVGGSYEQYF.

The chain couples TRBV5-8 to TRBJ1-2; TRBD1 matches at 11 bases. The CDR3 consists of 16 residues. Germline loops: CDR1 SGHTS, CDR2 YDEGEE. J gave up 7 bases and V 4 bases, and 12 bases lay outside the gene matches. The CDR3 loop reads CASSLPMDRGRSGYTF. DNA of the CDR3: TGTGCCAGCAGCCTCCCGATGGACAGGGGGCGTTCTGGCTACACCTTC.

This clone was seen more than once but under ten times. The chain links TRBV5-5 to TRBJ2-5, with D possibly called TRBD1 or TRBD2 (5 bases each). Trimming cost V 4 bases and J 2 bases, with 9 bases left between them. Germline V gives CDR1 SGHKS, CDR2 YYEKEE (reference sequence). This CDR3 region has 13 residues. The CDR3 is CASSRGPQETQYF. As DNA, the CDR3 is TGTGCCAGCAGCCGGGGCCCACAAGAGACCCAGTACTTC.

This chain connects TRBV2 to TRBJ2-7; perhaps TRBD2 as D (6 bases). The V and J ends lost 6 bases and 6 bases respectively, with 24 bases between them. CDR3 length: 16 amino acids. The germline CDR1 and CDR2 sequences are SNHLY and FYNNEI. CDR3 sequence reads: CASSGTPTDTNREQYF. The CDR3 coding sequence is TGTGCCAGCAGCGGGACTCCAACCGATACGAACCGCGAGCAGTACTTC.

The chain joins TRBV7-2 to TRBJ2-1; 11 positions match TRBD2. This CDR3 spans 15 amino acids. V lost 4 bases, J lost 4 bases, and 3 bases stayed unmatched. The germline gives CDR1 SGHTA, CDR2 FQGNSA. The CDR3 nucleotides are TGTGCCAGCAGCTCGGGGACTAGCGGATACAATGAGCAGTTCTTC. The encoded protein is CASSSGTSGYNEQFF. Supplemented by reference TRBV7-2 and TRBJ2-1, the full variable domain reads GAGVSQSPSNKVTEKGKDVELRCDPISGHTALYWYRQSLGQGLEFLIYFQGNSAPDKSGLPSDRFSAERTGGSVSTLTIQRTQQEDSAVYLCASSSGTSGYNEQFFGPGTRLTVL.

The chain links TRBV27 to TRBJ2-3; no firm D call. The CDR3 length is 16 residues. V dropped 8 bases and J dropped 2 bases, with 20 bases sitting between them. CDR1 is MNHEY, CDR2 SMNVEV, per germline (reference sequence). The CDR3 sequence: CASGSQAHLNTDTQYF. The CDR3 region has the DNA TGTGCCAGCGGTAGTCAGGCCCATCTAAACACAGATACGCAGTATTTT.

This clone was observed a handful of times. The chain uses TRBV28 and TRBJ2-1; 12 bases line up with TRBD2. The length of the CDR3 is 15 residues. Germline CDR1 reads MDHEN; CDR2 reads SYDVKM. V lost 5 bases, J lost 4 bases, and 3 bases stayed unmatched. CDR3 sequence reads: CASSPLAGGYNEQFF. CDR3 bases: TGTGCCAGCAGTCCTCTAGCGGGAGGGTACAATGAGCAGTTCTTC.

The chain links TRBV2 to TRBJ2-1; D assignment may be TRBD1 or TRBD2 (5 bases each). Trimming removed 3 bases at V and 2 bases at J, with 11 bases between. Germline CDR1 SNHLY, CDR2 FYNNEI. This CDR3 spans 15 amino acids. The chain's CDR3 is CASSDEGRAYNEQFF. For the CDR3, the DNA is TGTGCCAGCAGTGACGAGGGGCGGGCCTACAATGAGCAGTTCTTC.

The CDR3 loop reads CASSPRTGGNEQFF. CDR3 sequence (DNA): TGTGCCAGCAGCCCGAGGACAGGTGGCAATGAGCAGTTCTTC. V and J are TRBV6-6 and TRBJ2-1; 7 nucleotides match TRBD1. The germline V gene has CDR1 MNHNY and CDR2 SVGAGI (reference sequence). The CDR3 runs 14 residues. V lost 6 bases, J lost 6 bases, and 8 bases stayed unmatched.

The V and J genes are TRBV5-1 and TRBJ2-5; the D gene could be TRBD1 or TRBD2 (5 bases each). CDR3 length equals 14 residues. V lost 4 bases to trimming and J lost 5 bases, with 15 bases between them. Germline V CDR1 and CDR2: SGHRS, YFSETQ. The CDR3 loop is CASSPGPSRETQYF. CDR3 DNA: TGCGCCAGCAGCCCGGGACCTTCCAGGGAGACCCAGTACTTC.